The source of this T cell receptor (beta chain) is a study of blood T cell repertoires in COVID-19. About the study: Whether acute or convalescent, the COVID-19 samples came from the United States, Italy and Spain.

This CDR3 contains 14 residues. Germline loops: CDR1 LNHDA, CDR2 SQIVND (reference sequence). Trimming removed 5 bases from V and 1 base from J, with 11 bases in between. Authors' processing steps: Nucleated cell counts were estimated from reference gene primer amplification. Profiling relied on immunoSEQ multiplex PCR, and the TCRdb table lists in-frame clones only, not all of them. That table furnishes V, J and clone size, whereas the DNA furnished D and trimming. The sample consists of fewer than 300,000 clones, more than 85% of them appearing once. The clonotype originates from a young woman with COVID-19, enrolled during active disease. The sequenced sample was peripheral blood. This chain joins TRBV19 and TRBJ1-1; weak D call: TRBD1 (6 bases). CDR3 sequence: CASSADRSNTEAFF. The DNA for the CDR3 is TGTGCCAGTAGTGCGGACAGATCGAACACTGAAGCTTTCTTT.